This entry lists 19 T cell receptor beta chains sequenced from one sample in a study of CD4 T cells in relation to SARS-CoV-2 and coronaviruses. Assay: immunoSEQ multiplex PCR; the TCRdb copy retains only in-frame clones and omits some. Of about 21,000 clones listed, approximately 80% are singletons. No antigen has been assigned to these receptors. CD4+ T cells from unexposed donors were obtained before the COVID-19 pandemic (2011-2018). The cells were cultured for about 10 days before CD4+ T cells were isolated. The sequenced sample consisted of CD4+ T cells from PBMCs, cultured in vitro. Receptor source: a human donor in good health.

This clone was picked up a small number of times. This chain links TRBV7-3 with TRBJ2-2; no clear D. This CDR3 contains 16 residues. Germline CDR1 reads SGHTA; CDR2 reads FQGTGA. The V end was cut by 2 bases, the J end by 7 bases, with 17 bases between. CDR3 DNA: TGTGCCAGCAGCTTACTCGGACCCCATGAGATCGGGGAGCTGTTTTTT. This codes for CASSLLGPHEIGELFF.

The chain uses TRBV24-1 and TRBJ2-2, with 8 bases lining up with TRBD1. The CDR3 runs to 16 residues. Germline trimming cut 3 bases from V and 0 bases from J; bases unmatched to any gene: 2. The germline V gene has CDR1 KGHDR and CDR2 SFDVKD. In nucleotides, the CDR3 is TGTGCCACCAGTGATCCAGGGGGCGCGAACACCGGGGAGCTGTTTTTT. Translated, it gives CATSDPGGANTGELFF.

The chain couples TRBV10-3 to TRBJ2-2, with TRBD2 identical over 10 bases. After removal of 0 bases from V and 9 bases from J, the junction contained 10 bases not matched to a gene. The CDR3 sequence is 17 residues long. CDR1 is ENHRY and CDR2 is SYGVKD in the germline V gene. The DNA for the CDR3 is TGTGCCATCAGTGAGTCTAAGCCAGCGGGAGGGCCCCGGGAGCTGTTTTTT. Its translation: CAISESKPAGGPRELFF.

V usage is TRBV5-1 and J usage is TRBJ2-1, with TRBD2 matching over 10 bases. Germline trimming cut 2 bases from V and 4 bases from J; bases unmatched to any gene: 6. CDR3 size: 16 residues. The germline V gene encodes CDR1 SGHRS and CDR2 YFSETQ. The CDR3 nucleotides read TGCGCCAGCAGCTTCGGGCTAGCGGGAGCGTACAATGAGCAGTTCTTC. Protein sequence: CASSFGLAGAYNEQFF.

The chain joins TRBV5-4 to TRBJ1-2; D perhaps matches TRBD1 (6 bases). Trimming shortened V by 4 bases and J by 7 bases, and 17 bases separated the two germline ends. Germline-derived CDR1 and CDR2 are SGHNT and YYREEE (reference sequence). The CDR3 runs 14 residues. The CDR3 region has the DNA TGTGCCAGCAGCGAACTTAAACAGGGTCTTGGCTACACCTTC. It encodes CASSELKQGLGYTF.

This clone occurred once. The chain recombines TRBV6-5 with TRBJ1-1; a possible D gene is TRBD1 (5 bases). CDR1 is MNHEY, CDR2 SVGAGI, per germline. V shed 6 bases and J shed 7 bases, with 18 bases lying between them. There are 14 residues in the CDR3. CDR3 loop: CASSHMTGRGEAFF. CDR3 nucleotides: TGTGCCAGCAGCCACATGACGGGGAGGGGTGAAGCTTTCTTT.

The chain is built from TRBV7-3 and TRBJ2-5, with 9 nucleotides matching TRBD2. From germline, CDR1 is SGHTA and CDR2 FQGTGA. The CDR3 length is 16 residues. V was clipped by 2 bases and J by 5 bases; unmatched bases: 9. The CDR3 loop is CASSLAGGLVGETQYF. The CDR3, as DNA: TGTGCCAGCAGCTTAGCGGGAGGGCTCGTTGGGGAGACCCAGTACTTC.

This chain connects TRBV4-1 to TRBJ1-2; D call uncertain. In germline, CDR1 is MGHRA, CDR2 YSYEKL. The CDR3 extends over 14 amino acids. Trimming left V 0 bases short and J 7 bases short, with 12 bases between. DNA for the CDR3: TGCGCCAGCAGCCAAGACCACGGTACTCCTGGCTACACCTTC. This sequence encodes CASSQDHGTPGYTF.

The J gene is TRBJ2-1, the V gene TRBV6-4; 9 nucleotides align to TRBD1. Losses at the gene ends were 0 bases for V and 6 bases for J; bases not matched to a gene: 3. Germline CDR1 reads MRHNA; CDR2 reads SNTAGT. The CDR3 is 15 amino acids. DNA for the CDR3: TGTGCCAGCAGTGACTCGGTGGGACAGGGCAATGAGCAGTTCTTC. Translated: CASSDSVGQGNEQFF.

The V call is TRBV7-8, the J call TRBJ2-1, with TRBD2 matching over 11 bases. The germline V gene encodes CDR1 SGHVS and CDR2 FQNEAQ. Unmatched junction bases numbered 7, after V lost 5 bases and J lost 4 bases. The CDR3 has 16 amino acids. CDR3 coding DNA: TGTGCCAGCAGCCAATATGGACTAGCGGGTTACAATGAGCAGTTCTTC. Protein: CASSQYGLAGYNEQFF.

V and J are TRBV2 and TRBJ1-5; 9 bases map to TRBD1. Germline CDR1 reads SNHLY; CDR2 reads FYNNEI. After removal of 6 bases from V and 0 bases from J, the junction contained 12 bases not matched to a gene. The CDR3 has 18 amino acids. DNA for the CDR3: TGTGCCAGCAGGGCAACAGGGGGCCTACCTTATAGCAATCAGCCCCAGCATTTT. It encodes CASRATGGLPYSNQPQHF.

The chain combines TRBV18 with TRBJ2-3; 7 nucleotides match TRBD2. The V segment lost 1 base and the J segment 4 bases; nucleotides outside the gene matches: 11. Germline lookup yields CDR1 KGHSH and CDR2 LQKENI. The CDR3 loop spans 17 amino acids. The CDR3 DNA reads TGTGCCAGCTCACCACGTCAGGCGGGAGAGGGCTCAGATACGCAGTATTTT. It yields the protein CASSPRQAGEGSDTQYF.

The chain couples TRBV30 to TRBJ2-1, with TRBD2 matching over 10 bases. Trimming removed 2 bases from V and 6 bases from J; junction bases left unmatched: 7. There are 15 residues in the CDR3. Germline assignment: CDR1 GTSNPN and CDR2 SVGIG (reference sequence). The CDR3 loop is CAWSQRLAGTNEQFF. The CDR3 region has the DNA TGTGCCTGGAGTCAAAGACTAGCGGGTACCAATGAGCAGTTCTTC.

The chain uses TRBV7-9 and TRBJ1-6, with D possibly TRBD1 on 5 matching bases. The CDR3 totals 15 residues. Trimming left V 5 bases short and J 3 bases short, with 11 bases between. The V gene's germline CDR1 is SEHNR and CDR2 FQNEAQ (reference sequence). The CDR3 here is CASSPIQGYNSPLHF. The DNA for the CDR3 is TGTGCCAGCAGCCCCATCCAGGGCTATAATTCACCCCTCCACTTT.

The CDR3 spells CAWMGLAGGRSYEQYF. The DNA for the CDR3 is TGTGCCTGGATGGGACTAGCGGGAGGGCGCTCCTACGAGCAGTACTTC. The rearrangement links TRBV30 to TRBJ2-7, with TRBD2 matching over 16 bases. The V segment lost 4 bases and the J segment 0 bases; nucleotides outside the gene matches: 3. In germline, CDR1 is GTSNPN, CDR2 SVGIG (reference sequence). This CDR3 is built from 16 residues. The whole variable domain, filled in from reference TRBV30 and TRBJ2-7, reads SQTIHQWPATLVQPVGSPLSLECTVEGTSNPNLYWYRQAAGRGLQLLFYSVGIGQISSEVPQNLSASRPQDRQFILSSKKLLLSDSGFYLCAWMGLAGGRSYEQYFGPGTRLTVT.

The gene calls are TRBV30 and TRBJ2-7, with D possibly being TRBD1 (6 bases). This CDR3 region has 14 residues. Deletions cut 1 base from V and 0 bases from J, with 10 bases between. CDR1 is GTSNPN, CDR2 SVGIG, per germline (reference sequence). CDR3 sequence (DNA): TGTGCCTGGAGTGCGAGGGGGACCTCCTACGAGCAGTACTTC. Encoded protein: CAWSARGTSYEQYF.

The rearrangement uses TRBV12-3 or TRBV12-4 and TRBJ1-1; D perhaps matches TRBD1 (6 bases). The V and J ends lost 4 bases and 5 bases respectively, with 11 bases between them. CDR3 size: 13 residues. The CDR3, as DNA: TGTGCCAGCAGTTCATCACAGGGAACTGAAGCTTTCTTT. Protein sequence: CASSSSQGTEAFF.

For the CDR3, the DNA is TGTGCCAGCAGCTTAGGCAGCGGGAGGGCAGGTGAGCAGTTCTTC. This encodes CASSLGSGRAGEQFF. This chain links TRBV7-3 with TRBJ2-1; 10 bases line up with TRBD2. The trim removed 2 bases at V and 9 bases at J, leaving 7 bases unmatched. Per the germline V gene, CDR1 is SGHTA and CDR2 is FQGTGA. CDR3 size: 15 residues.

This clone has only a few counts. V usage is TRBV7-3 and J usage is TRBJ1-6, with TRBD1 identical over 8 bases. The CDR3 sequence is 14 residues long. V gave up 5 bases and J gave up 7 bases; unmatched junction bases: 4. Germline V lookup: CDR1 SGHTA, CDR2 FQGTGA. The CDR3, as DNA: TGTGCCAGCAGCCACGGACAGGGAAATTCACCCCTCCACTTT. Protein: CASSHGQGNSPLHF.